The clone carrying this T cell receptor beta chain occurred many times. This CDR3 is built from 14 residues. V shed 3 bases and J shed 10 bases, with 16 bases lying between them. CDR1 DFQATT and CDR2 SNEGSKA come from the germline V gene (reference sequence). Aged 18 to 65, the patients had hyperthyroidism that was newly diagnosed and had lasted under 2 months. What was amplified from RNA transcripts were TCR beta CDR3 regions. TCR CDR3 regions were first amplified by RT-PCR with HTBI primers. TCRdb analysed the multiplex PCR reads with MiXCR anew, one entry per CDR3 protein. The sample carries about 480,000 distinct CDR3 sequences, 13% to 15% recorded once. This sample is drawn from a study of T cells in Graves' hyperthyroidism and ophthalmopathy.

J is TRBJ1-6 and V is TRBV20-1; D uncertain. Sequences were obtained from blood. This receptor was identified in a woman aged 18 to 35 with Graves' hyperthyroidism. CDR3 bases: TGCAGTGCTAGTTACCAGACGTCTGAGTCACCCCTCCACTTT. Translated, it gives CSASYQTSESPLHF.